This T cell receptor beta chain was recovered during a study of OX40 agonist ivuxolimab in advanced cancers. Background on the whole study: Ivuxolimab, which targeted the costimulatory receptor OX40 (CD134), was an agonistic, fully human IgG2 monoclonal antibody. Intravenous ivuxolimab was administered to patients every 2 weeks at six dose levels: 0.01, 0.1, 0.3, 1.5, 3 and 10 mg/kg. Of the 50 or so patients in dose escalation, about 20 had hepatocellular carcinoma, about 15 had melanoma, 9 had renal cell carcinoma and 9 had head and neck cancer. In the dose-escalation cohort, 82.7% of patients were male, and the mean age was roughly 60 years with a range of roughly 20 to 80. Patients were allowed to have had prior anti-PD-1, anti-PD-L1 or anti-CTLA-4 therapy, and around 41% of the dose-escalation patients had previously received checkpoint inhibitors. Partial responses were achieved by three dose-escalation patients, of whom one had hepatocellular carcinoma and two had cutaneous melanoma. Peripheral TCRbeta sequencing aimed to test whether ivuxolimab altered TCR sequence diversity and caused clonal T-cell expansion. The paper covers the monotherapy dose-escalation part of the phase I ivuxolimab trial, which included N of about 56 patients.

This clone was seen a single time. Its binding antigen is unknown. No quality values exist for individual bases; no much larger clone is one base distant. Findings and caveats that apply to the study as a whole: Low levels of normalized T-cell clonal expansion were also shown by some nonresponding patients. Partial responders in the 0.1-3.0 mg/kg groups had among the lowest normalized peripheral clonal expansion, especially among CD8+ T cells. After ivuxolimab, CD8+ T cells had more expanded clones than CD4+ T cells on average. At doses from 0.1 to 3.0 mg/kg, clonal expansion was seen in both CD4+ and CD8+ blood T cells between baseline and week 6. Antigen specificity was not determined for the clonally expanded peripheral T cells.

Inclusive of the bounding cysteine and phenylalanine, the CDR3 is 14 residues long. The sequence is cut down to CDR3 DNA, 42 bases in frame from base 1. V loses 4 bases of germline sequence and J loses 3 bases, and the interval between the two ends is 12 bases. CDR1 MDHEN and CDR2 SYDVKM are derived from the germline V gene. The trial excluded patients who had a history of autoimmune disease or were on systemic immunosuppression. Peripheral blood for TCR sequencing was collected from all dose cohorts at baseline, on cycle 4 day 1, and on cycle 7 day 1. Samples came from an open-label, multicenter, first-in-human phase I dose-escalation trial of ivuxolimab. Adults with locally advanced or metastatic head and neck squamous cell, hepatocellular, melanoma or renal cell carcinoma were enrolled in the trial. Before TCR sequencing, CD4+ T cells and CD8+ T cells were sorted from peripheral blood as separate populations.

For sequencing of the TCRbeta CDR3 region, genomic DNA was extracted from the sorted cells. The immunoSEQ Assay was used to sequence the TCRbeta CDR3 regions. TCRdb re-hosts the immuneACCESS table, in-frame sequences only. Its copies lack some clones; in the studies checked, an unresolved V gene accounts for under half of them, and the cause for the rest is not known. This sample comprises 90,000 to 100,000 clones, around nine tenths of them detected only once. 0.8% to 1% of the sample is in the top ten clones. The sequence is built from TRBV28 and TRBJ1-2; TRBD1 is a possible D gene, resting on 5 matching bases. This TCR was recovered from an adult with an advanced solid tumor such as melanoma, head and neck, liver or kidney cancer. The sequences come from CD4+ or CD8+ T cells sorted from blood, collected in a trial of the OX40 agonist ivuxolimab. The CDR3 sequence is CASSSFSGHYGYTF. Read as DNA, the sequence is TGTGCCAGCAGTTCTTTCTCAGGGCACTATGGCTACACCTTC.